This TCR beta chain was sequenced for a study of blood T cell repertoires in COVID-19. Study context: Collection of acute and convalescent COVID-19 samples took place in the United States, Italy and Spain.

V shed 0 bases and J 0 bases; nucleotides not matched to a gene: 6. CDR1 is SGHRS, CDR2 YFSETQ, per germline. This CDR3 has 16 amino acids. Produced via immunoSEQ multiplex PCR; TCRdb's table is partial and in-frame only. The sample yields about 82,000 clones, 85% to 90% seen once. The V and J genes are TRBV5-1 and TRBJ2-7, with 7 bases lining up with TRBD2. The receptor was derived from a woman between 45 and 60 years old with acute COVID-19. The sequencing input was PBMCs or T cells enriched from blood (not recorded which). The CDR3 nucleotides read TGCGCCAGCAGCTTGGGTAGCGGGCTCAGCTCCTACGAGCAGTACTTC. Translation gives CASSLGSGLSSYEQYF.